These 30 T cell receptor beta chains originate from one sample sequenced in a study of T cells in Graves' hyperthyroidism and ophthalmopathy. From RNA transcripts, TCR beta CDR3 regions were amplified. When the TCR CDR3 underwent first-round RT-PCR, the HTBI primer set was used. TCRdb re-called the multiplex PCR reads through MiXCR, storing one row per CDR3 protein. Of about 640,000 distinct CDR3 sequences in the sample, about 15% were seen once. The specimen was blood. These TCRs come from a woman aged 50 to 60 with Graves' ophthalmopathy.

In this sample, this clonotype turned up a few times. The chain couples TRBV7-2 to TRBJ2-3; 7 positions match TRBD2. With 4 bases clipped from V and 1 base from J, the junction kept 5 bases outside the gene matches. This CDR3 has 15 amino acids. The germline V gene encodes CDR1 SGHTA and CDR2 FQGNSA. CDR3 bases: TGTGCCAGCAGCTCCAAAGCGGGACGCACAGATACGCAGTATTTT. Translated, it gives CASSSKAGRTDTQYF.

Many counts were recorded for this clonotype. The genes are TRBV28 and TRBJ1-1; tentatively, D is TRBD1 (5 bases). Trimming stripped 8 bases from V and 3 bases from J, with 13 bases between. From germline, CDR1 is MDHEN and CDR2 SYDVKM. The CDR3 is 13 residues long. For the CDR3, the DNA is TGTGCCAGCCTCTCTCCGGGGGACACTGAAGCTTTCTTT. This gives the protein CASLSPGDTEAFF.

The chain is built from TRBV4-1 and TRBJ2-7; 11 bases are shared with TRBD2. Per the germline V gene, CDR1 is MGHRA and CDR2 is YSYEKL. V shed 1 base and J 2 bases; nucleotides not matched to a gene: 4. The CDR3 sequence is 16 residues long. The CDR3 sequence is CASSQVTSGSTYEQYF. In DNA form, the CDR3 reads TGCGCCAGCAGCCAAGTTACTAGCGGGAGCACCTACGAGCAGTACTTC.

There are many counts of this clonotype. V usage is TRBV7-2 and J usage is TRBJ2-1; 11 bases are shared with TRBD2. Germline CDR1 is SGHTA and CDR2 is FQGNSA. The CDR3 runs 18 residues. With 1 base clipped from V and 7 bases from J, the junction kept 12 bases outside the gene matches. The CDR3 sequence: CASSLVLTSGRRDNEQFF. CDR3 DNA sequence: TGTGCCAGCAGCTTAGTTCTCACTAGCGGGAGAAGGGATAATGAGCAGTTCTTC.

The CDR3 nucleotides are TGTGCCAGCAGCCAAGACTCGGGTTTAGTGTCCTACAATGAGCAGTTCTTC. Translated: CASSQDSGLVSYNEQFF. This chain uses TRBV3-1 with TRBJ2-1; D gene ambiguous. The CDR3 consists of 17 residues. Deletions cut 0 bases from V and 1 base from J, with 13 bases between. Looked up from germline, CDR1 is LGHDT and CDR2 is YNNKEL (reference sequence).

V is TRBV15 and J is TRBJ2-1, with 9 bases that match TRBD2. J gave up 7 bases and V 0 bases, and 4 bases lay outside the gene matches. Germline loops: CDR1 LNHNV, CDR2 YYDKDF (reference sequence). The CDR3 is 15 residues long. In nucleotides, the CDR3 is TGTGCCACCAGCAGAGATGTTAGCGGGAGTAATGAGCAGTTCTTC. Protein: CATSRDVSGSNEQFF. The full variable domain, completed using reference TRBV15 and TRBJ2-1, is DAMVIQNPRYQVTQFGKPVTLSCSQTLNHNVMYWYQQKSSQAPKLLFHYYDKDFNNEADTPDNFQSRRPNTSFCFLDIRSPGLGDTAMYLCATSRDVSGSNEQFFGPGTRLTVL.

The V call is TRBV20-1, the J call TRBJ2-2; 7 bases map to TRBD1. The CDR3 has 16 residues. The V gene end was trimmed by 0 bases and the J gene end by 1 base; junction bases not matched to a gene: 5. Per germline, CDR1 DFQATT and CDR2 SNEGSKA (reference sequence). The CDR3 DNA reads TGCAGTGCTAGAGATAGGGGACAGTGGAACACCGGGGAGCTGTTTTTT. Protein: CSARDRGQWNTGELFF.

Details on this clonotype: A read error may be the cause here, since a much bigger clone is one base away. CDR3 in amino acids: CASSYVSGRPYYEQYF. CDR3 nucleotide sequence: TGTGCCAGCAGTTACGTTAGCGGGAGGCCATACTACGAGCAGTACTTC. The V call is TRBV6-2 or TRBV6-3, the J call TRBJ2-7; 10 bases match TRBD2. The CDR3 loop spans 16 amino acids. Germline trimming cut 2 bases from V and 3 bases from J; bases unmatched to any gene: 7. From germline, CDR1 is MNHEY and CDR2 SVGEGT.

This clonotype was recorded at least ten times. The J gene is TRBJ1-2, the V gene TRBV10-3; tentatively, D is TRBD1 (5 bases). Germline V gives CDR1 ENHRY, CDR2 SYGVKD. CDR3 length equals 14 residues. V lost 8 bases and J lost 1, with 14 bases in between. The CDR3 coding sequence is TGTGCCATCCCCGGGGGGTCTGGTAACTATGGCTACACCTTC. This sequence encodes CAIPGGSGNYGYTF.

The chain couples TRBV20-1 to TRBJ2-1, with 7 bases matching TRBD1. Trimming at V came to 5 bases and at J to 5 bases, leaving 6 bases not matched to a gene. Per the germline V gene, CDR1 is DFQATT and CDR2 is SNEGSKA (reference sequence). This CDR3 has 13 amino acids. CDR3 sequence reads: CSAEDRANNEQFF. As DNA, the CDR3 is TGCAGTGCTGAAGACAGGGCCAACAATGAGCAGTTCTTC.

This clonotype was seen many times. V is TRBV7-2 and J is TRBJ1-1; D unresolved. Germline V lookup: CDR1 SGHTA, CDR2 FQGNSA. The CDR3 runs 14 residues. With 5 bases removed from V and 0 bases from J, the gap between germline ends came to 10 bases. The CDR3 coding sequence is TGTGCCAGCAGCGTGGGCCCCATGAACACTGAAGCTTTCTTT. This encodes CASSVGPMNTEAFF. The variable domain in full, with the rest retrieved from reference TRBV7-2 and TRBJ1-1, is GAGVSQSPSNKVTEKGKDVELRCDPISGHTALYWYRQSLGQGLEFLIYFQGNSAPDKSGLPSDRFSAERTGGSVSTLTIQRTQQEDSAVYLCASSVGPMNTEAFFGQGTRLTVV.

This clonotype has at least ten counts. The J gene is TRBJ2-1, the V gene TRBV28; 10 nucleotides agree with TRBD2. The V gene's germline CDR1 is MDHEN and CDR2 SYDVKM. CDR3 length: 16 residues. V was pared by 4 bases and J by 10 bases, with 13 bases of the junction left unmatched. This CDR3 reads CASSSVPSGSLGEQFF. DNA for the CDR3: TGTGCCAGCAGTTCTGTCCCTAGCGGGAGTTTAGGCGAGCAGTTCTTC.

This chain joins TRBV6-1 and TRBJ2-7; no firm D call. The CDR3 length is 14 residues. V dropped 6 bases and J dropped 2 bases, with 14 bases sitting between them. CDR1 MNHNS and CDR2 SASEGT come from the germline V gene. This CDR3 is CASSVEVGTYEQYF. The CDR3 nucleotides are TGTGCCAGCAGCGTAGAGGTCGGCACCTACGAGCAGTACTTC.

Many counts were recorded for this clonotype. This chain uses TRBV11-3 with TRBJ1-2; 7 bases agree with TRBD1. The V gene end was trimmed by 4 bases and the J gene end by 2 bases; junction bases not matched to a gene: 10. The CDR3 covers 16 residues. Germline assignment: CDR1 SGHNT and CDR2 YENEEA. The CDR3 here is CASSYTGTENNYGYTF. The CDR3 nucleotides are TGTGCCAGCAGCTATACCGGGACAGAAAACAACTATGGCTACACCTTC. Together with reference TRBV11-3 and TRBJ1-2, the CDR3 gives the full variable domain: EAGVVQSPRYKIIEKKQPVAFWCNPISGHNTLYWYLQNLGQGPELLIRYENEEAVDDSQLPKDRFSAERLKGVDSTLKIQPAELGDSAVYLCASSYTGTENNYGYTFGSGTRLTVV.

This clonotype came up many times. V usage is TRBV7-8 and J usage is TRBJ2-1, with TRBD2 as a possible D gene (5 bases). Trimming stripped 2 bases from V and 0 bases from J, with 11 bases between. The CDR3 contains 16 residues. Germline V CDR1 and CDR2: SGHVS, FQNEAQ. The CDR3 here is CASSLIAGSSYNEQFF. CDR3 nucleotide sequence: TGTGCCAGCAGCTTAATTGCGGGTAGCTCCTACAATGAGCAGTTCTTC.

The J gene is TRBJ1-2, the V gene TRBV6-5, with D possibly TRBD1 on 6 matching bases. The CDR3 loop spans 14 amino acids. Germline V gene sequence: CDR1 MNHEY, CDR2 SVGAGI. The V gene lost 2 bases and the J gene lost 3 bases, with 10 bases spanning the gap. Here the CDR3 reads CASSYNRDDYGYTF. CDR3 nucleotide sequence: TGTGCCAGCAGTTACAACAGGGACGACTATGGCTACACCTTC.

This clonotype appeared many times. The chain uses TRBV20-1 and TRBJ2-7; 7 bases line up with TRBD2. This CDR3 has 13 residues. Trimming removed 3 bases from V and 4 bases from J; junction bases left unmatched: 6. The V gene's germline CDR1 is DFQATT and CDR2 SNEGSKA (reference sequence). CDR3 sequence: CSAREGREYEQYF. The CDR3 DNA sequence: TGCAGTGCTAGGGAAGGGAGGGAATACGAGCAGTACTTC.

This clonotype came up a few times. The gene calls are TRBV30 and TRBJ2-3, with no clear D. V was shortened by 5 bases and J by 2 bases, with 17 bases between the two germline ends. This CDR3 is 15 amino acids long. Looked up from germline, CDR1 is GTSNPN and CDR2 is SVGIG (reference sequence). CDR3 residues: CAWARLERVTDTQYF. In DNA form, the CDR3 reads TGTGCCTGGGCCCGACTCGAGCGCGTCACAGATACGCAGTATTTT.

This clonotype was picked up a small number of times. This may be a read error, as it is one base from a much larger clone. The chain couples TRBV6-2 or TRBV6-3 to TRBJ2-1, with unresolved D. This CDR3 is built from 12 residues. Looked up from germline, CDR1 is MNHEY and CDR2 is SVGEGT. The germline V and J ends were trimmed by 6 bases and 7 bases, with 10 bases remaining between them. CDR3 loop: CASSPIRNEQFF. The CDR3, as DNA: TGTGCCAGCAGCCCAATCCGGAATGAGCAGTTCTTC.

In this sample, this clonotype turned up many times. The chain uses TRBV24-1 and TRBJ1-1; D gene uncertain. V dropped 4 bases and J dropped 5 bases, with 10 bases sitting between them. The CDR3 loop spans 13 amino acids. Germline CDR1 is KGHDR and CDR2 is SFDVKD. As DNA, the CDR3 is TGTGCCACCAGTGAAGCCGGGAGGACTGAAGCTTTCTTT. This translates into CATSEAGRTEAFF.

About this clonotype itself: One base away lies a much larger clone, so this may be a sequencing read error. This chain joins TRBV28 and TRBJ1-2; 7 nucleotides match TRBD1. The germline V gene encodes CDR1 MDHEN and CDR2 SYDVKM. The CDR3 runs to 15 residues. J lost 6 bases, V lost 5 bases, and 12 bases had no gene match. The CDR3 is CASSPPEGADHGYTF. CDR3 DNA sequence: TGTGCCAGCAGTCCACCGGAGGGGGCTGACCATGGCTACACCTTC.

This clonotype was counted ten times or more. V usage is TRBV27 and J usage is TRBJ2-3, with 12 bases identical to TRBD1. With 5 bases clipped from V and 6 bases from J, the junction kept 9 bases outside the gene matches. Per the germline V gene, CDR1 is MNHEY and CDR2 is SMNVEV (reference sequence). The CDR3 runs 16 residues. The CDR3 coding sequence is TGTGCCAGCAGTCCTACGGGACAGGGGGCATGGGATACGCAGTATTTT. Translated, it gives CASSPTGQGAWDTQYF.

This clonotype has a count of ten or more. The V and J genes are TRBV6-2 or TRBV6-3 and TRBJ2-1; 11 bases match TRBD2. The CDR3 runs 16 residues. Looked up from germline, CDR1 is MNHEY and CDR2 is SVGEGT. J was trimmed by 2 bases and V by 6 bases; bases with no gene match: 6. The CDR3 DNA is TGTGCCAGCAGAATTTTAGCGGGGGGGACCTACAATGAGCAGTTCTTC. This gives the protein CASRILAGGTYNEQFF.

The chain recombines TRBV24-1 with TRBJ2-1, with 11 nucleotides matching TRBD2. V trimming: 5 bases; J trimming: 9 bases; junction bases outside the gene matches: 8. This CDR3 has 15 residues. Germline values: CDR1 KGHDR, CDR2 SFDVKD. CDR3 sequence (DNA): TGTGCCACCAGTGTTAGCGGGAGGGCCATCGGTGAGCAGTTCTTC. Its translation: CATSVSGRAIGEQFF.

This clonotype was seen a few times. For the CDR3, the DNA is TGCGCCAGCAGTGCCGGGGGGACGTCCTACAATGAGCAGTTCTTC. This encodes CASSAGGTSYNEQFF. The chain is built from TRBV5-1 and TRBJ2-1, with 7 bases lining up with TRBD2. CDR1 and CDR2 (germline): SGHRS, YFSETQ. V shed 5 bases and J 1 base; nucleotides not matched to a gene: 6. This CDR3 region has 15 residues.

Ten or more counts support this clonotype. This chain connects TRBV12-3 or TRBV12-4 to TRBJ2-4; D call uncertain. V shed 2 bases and J shed 2 bases, with 4 bases lying between them. The CDR3 contains 13 residues. The DNA for the CDR3 is TGTGCCAGCAGTTTATATTCCAAAAACATTCAGTACTTC. It yields the protein CASSLYSKNIQYF.

The V call is TRBV2, the J call TRBJ2-7; perhaps TRBD1 as D (5 bases). The V end lost 4 bases, the J end lost 2 bases, and 12 bases lay between the germline ends. This CDR3 is built from 14 residues. Germline lookup yields CDR1 SNHLY and CDR2 FYNNEI. For the CDR3, the DNA is TGTGCCAGCAGTGTAAACAGGCGCACCTACGAGCAGTACTTC. Its translation: CASSVNRRTYEQYF. The entire variable domain, with the rest obtained from reference TRBV2 and TRBJ2-7, is as follows: EPEVTQTPSHQVTQMGQEVILRCVPISNHLYFYWYRQILGQKVEFLVSFYNNEISEKSEIFDDQFSVERPDGSNFTLKIRSTKLEDSAMYFCASSVNRRTYEQYFGPGTRLTVT.

The rearrangement links TRBV4-2 to TRBJ1-1; D perhaps matches TRBD1 (5 bases). Trimming took 4 bases from V and 3 from J, leaving 15 bases between them. CDR1 is LGHNA and CDR2 is YNFKEQ in the germline V gene. The CDR3 runs to 15 residues. The CDR3 region has the DNA TGTGCCAGCAGCCCCAGGGAAGGCTTTGACACTGAAGCTTTCTTT. Its protein product is CASSPREGFDTEAFF.

This clonotype was counted ten times or more. The rearrangement joins TRBV5-1 to TRBJ1-6; 7 bases fit TRBD1. Germline values: CDR1 SGHRS, CDR2 YFSETQ. The V gene end was trimmed by 3 bases and the J gene end by 4 bases; junction bases not matched to a gene: 4. The CDR3 consists of 15 residues. CDR3 sequence (DNA): TGCGCCAGCAGCTGGAGGACAGGTTATAATTCACCCCTCCACTTT. It encodes CASSWRTGYNSPLHF.

This chain links TRBV19 with TRBJ2-7; TRBD1 matches at 9 bases. The CDR3 has 14 residues. Germline V gene sequence: CDR1 LNHDA, CDR2 SQIVND (reference sequence). V was clipped by 4 bases and J by 5 bases; unmatched bases: 6. The chain's CDR3 is CASSTGQGLNEQYF. The CDR3 nucleotides are TGTGCCAGTAGTACGGGACAGGGACTTAACGAGCAGTACTTC.